The 32 T cell receptor beta chains below were found in one sample sequenced in a study of blood T cell repertoires in COVID-19. Using immunoSEQ multiplex PCR, the repertoire was profiled, and TCRdb retains in-frame clones only, with some absent. This sample has approximately 300,000 clones, with approximately 90% found just once. Input material: peripheral blood. All receptors come from a woman aged 45-59 years with active or convalescent COVID-19.

The DNA of the CDR3 is TGTGCCAGCACCGAATCAGGGAAAACCACTGAAGCTTTCTTT. This translates into CASTESGKTTEAFF. The chain couples TRBV28 to TRBJ1-1; perhaps TRBD1 as D (5 bases). CDR3 size: 14 residues. Germline values: CDR1 MDHEN, CDR2 SYDVKM. V shed 7 bases and J shed 4 bases, with 16 bases lying between them.

The chain recombines TRBV9 with TRBJ1-1; no clear D gene. CDR1 is SGDLS, CDR2 YYNGEE, per germline. The CDR3 loop spans 14 amino acids. The V and J ends lost 4 bases and 1 base respectively, with 11 bases between them. The DNA of the CDR3 is TGTGCCAGCAGCCCTCCGTTGTGGAACACTGAAGCTTTCTTT. Its protein product is CASSPPLWNTEAFF.

The V gene is TRBV2, the J gene TRBJ1-6, with a possible D match to TRBD1 (5 bases). CDR1 and CDR2 (germline): SNHLY, FYNNEI. V lost 7 bases to trimming and J lost 4 bases, with 14 bases between them. This CDR3 spans 15 amino acids. The CDR3 reads CASMPAGTYNSPLHF. CDR3 coding DNA: TGTGCCAGCATGCCTGCAGGGACTTATAATTCACCCCTCCACTTT.

The chain has TRBV3-1 (or the pseudogene TRBV3-2) and TRBJ2-4; D might be TRBD2 (5 bases). Germline values: CDR1 LGHDT, CDR2 YNNKEL (reference sequence). CDR3 length: 14 amino acids. Trimming took off 3 bases at V and 7 bases at J, with 13 bases between the two ends. This CDR3 reads CASSHRASGNIQYF. In DNA form, the CDR3 reads TGTGCCAGCAGCCACCGAGCCTCGGGGAACATTCAGTACTTC.

The V and J genes are TRBV2 and TRBJ2-2; 9 bases align to TRBD2. The CDR3 sequence is 14 residues long. CDR1 and CDR2 (germline): SNHLY, FYNNEI. V shed 3 bases and J 6 bases; nucleotides not matched to a gene: 2. CDR3 residues: CASSEGLAPGELFF. The CDR3 DNA follows: TGTGCCAGCAGTGAGGGACTAGCCCCCGGGGAGCTGTTTTTT.

The chain recombines TRBV3-1 (or the pseudogene TRBV3-2) with TRBJ1-1; D is possibly TRBD1 (6 bases). The CDR3 runs to 13 residues. Germline loops: CDR1 LGHDT, CDR2 YNNKEL (reference sequence). V dropped 4 bases and J dropped 8 bases, with 14 bases sitting between them. The DNA of the CDR3 is TGTGCCAGCAGCCTCCGGGACATACAAGAAGCTTTCTTT. This gives the protein CASSLRDIQEAFF.

Written as DNA, the CDR3 is TGTGCCTGGAGTGTAATTGGGGCGCTTGGAAACACCATATATTTT. Protein product: CAWSVIGALGNTIYF. The rearrangement joins TRBV30 to TRBJ1-3; possibly TRBD1 for D (5 bases). There are 15 residues in the CDR3. Trimming shortened V by 0 bases and J by 3 bases, and 12 bases separated the two germline ends. Germline V gives CDR1 GTSNPN, CDR2 SVGIG (reference sequence).

The chain has TRBV18 and TRBJ1-2; TRBD1 matches at 7 bases. Germline lookup yields CDR1 KGHSH and CDR2 LQKENI. V dropped 3 bases and J dropped 8; count of bases not matched to a gene: 3. This CDR3 has 12 residues. CDR3 residues: CASSPRQGGYTF. The CDR3 DNA sequence: TGTGCCAGCTCACCCCGACAGGGCGGCTACACCTTC.

In its sample, this clone was seen many times. The chain employs TRBV20-1 and TRBJ2-1; D is undetermined. CDR3 length equals 11 residues. In germline, CDR1 is DFQATT, CDR2 SNEGSKA (reference sequence). V was pared by 0 bases and J by 7 bases, with 4 bases between. In DNA form, the CDR3 reads TGCAGTGCTAGAGACGGGAATGAGCAGTTCTTC. Translated, it gives CSARDGNEQFF.

This chain uses TRBV4-1 with TRBJ2-7, with D possibly TRBD1 on 5 matching bases. Germline V gives CDR1 MGHRA, CDR2 YSYEKL. V was trimmed by 3 bases and J by 6 bases, leaving 15 bases between them. This CDR3 is built from 14 residues. The CDR3 region is CASSQEDRFGEQYF. CDR3 sequence (DNA): TGCGCCAGCAGCCAGGAAGACAGATTCGGCGAGCAGTACTTC.

The chain is built from TRBV28 and TRBJ2-7, with 11 nucleotides matching TRBD2. The CDR3 has 15 amino acids. Germline CDR1 and CDR2: MDHEN and SYDVKM. V gave up 5 bases and J gave up 4 bases; unmatched junction bases: 7. The CDR3 DNA follows: TGTGCCAGCAGTAACCCGGGACTAGCGGATTACGAGCAGTACTTC. Its protein is CASSNPGLADYEQYF.

The V call is TRBV29-1, the J call TRBJ1-1, with D possibly matching TRBD1 (6 bases). This CDR3 is built from 13 residues. Germline V gene data show CDR1 as SQVTM and CDR2 as ANQGSEA. Trimming pared 3 bases from V and 3 bases from J, leaving 11 bases between. Here the CDR3 DNA reads TGCAGCGTTGAGAGTGGGGGCCACACTGAAGCTTTCTTT. Encoded protein: CSVESGGHTEAFF.

A single count supports this clone. The genes are TRBV24-1 and TRBJ2-3; D not certain. V was cut by 3 bases and J by 1 base, with 16 bases left in between. Germline CDR1 reads KGHDR; CDR2 reads SFDVKD. This CDR3 has 17 amino acids. CDR3 sequence (DNA): TGTGCCACCAGTGATGCGGAGTATACTTTTCGCACAGATACGCAGTATTTT. It specifies CATSDAEYTFRTDTQYF.

The V gene is TRBV6-6, the J gene TRBJ1-6, with a possible D match to TRBD1 (5 bases). CDR1 is MNHNY, CDR2 SVGAGI, per germline (reference sequence). V lost 0 bases and J 9 bases, leaving 12 bases between the germline ends. The CDR3 runs 15 residues. The chain's CDR3 is CASSYSGGVSSPLHF. In DNA, the CDR3 is TGTGCCAGCAGTTACTCCGGGGGGGTGAGTTCACCCCTCCACTTT.

The chain links TRBV18 to TRBJ1-2; 7 nucleotides line up with TRBD1. The J segment lost 0 bases and the V segment lost 3 bases, leaving 4 bases of the junction unmatched. Germline V gene sequence: CDR1 KGHSH, CDR2 LQKENI. The CDR3 totals 15 residues. This CDR3 reads CASSPGDRANYGYTF. CDR3 nucleotides: TGTGCCAGCTCACCCGGGGACAGAGCTAACTATGGCTACACCTTC. Using reference TRBV18 and TRBJ1-2 for the parts outside the CDR3, the full variable domain is NAGVMQNPRHLVRRRGQEARLRCSPMKGHSHVYWYRQLPEEGLKFMVYLQKENIIDESGMPKERFSAEFPKEGPSILRIQQVVRGDSAAYFCASSPGDRANYGYTFGSGTRLTVV.

V usage is TRBV19 and J usage is TRBJ1-2; the D gene is possibly TRBD1 (5 bases). Germline CDR1 is LNHDA and CDR2 is SQIVND (reference sequence). The CDR3 covers 14 residues. The V end was cut by 1 base, the J end by 8 bases, with 14 bases between. Here the CDR3 DNA reads TGTGCCAGTAGTATAGTGCAGGGATCAGACGGCTACACCTTC. Protein sequence: CASSIVQGSDGYTF.

V and J are TRBV4-3 and TRBJ1-1; no clear D. V gave up 3 bases and J gave up 11 bases, with 13 bases separating them. CDR3 size: 12 residues. Per germline, CDR1 LGHNA and CDR2 YSLEER. The CDR3 sequence is CASSQPGVPAFF. DNA for the CDR3: TGCGCCAGCAGCCAGCCCGGGGTACCGGCTTTCTTT.

This rearrangement joins TRBV6-2 or TRBV6-3 to TRBJ2-1, with a weak D call TRBD2 (5 bases). V was pared by 1 base and J by 1 base, with 8 bases between. The germline CDR1 and CDR2 sequences are MNHEY and SVGEGT. The CDR3 runs 15 residues. CDR3 protein: CASSYLGGSYNEQFF. CDR3 nucleotide sequence: TGTGCCAGCAGTTACTTAGGCGGGTCCTACAATGAGCAGTTCTTC.

The chain has TRBV7-2 and TRBJ1-6; the match to TRBD1 covers 8 bases. The V segment lost 3 bases and the J segment 10 bases; nucleotides outside the gene matches: 5. This CDR3 contains 14 residues. Looked up from germline, CDR1 is SGHTA and CDR2 is FQGNSA. CDR3: CASSLKQGVSPLHF. The CDR3 DNA reads TGTGCCAGCAGCTTGAAACAGGGGGTGTCACCCCTCCACTTT. The entire variable domain, with the rest obtained from reference TRBV7-2 and TRBJ1-6, is as follows: GAGVSQSPSNKVTEKGKDVELRCDPISGHTALYWYRQSLGQGLEFLIYFQGNSAPDKSGLPSDRFSAERTGGSVSTLTIQRTQQEDSAVYLCASSLKQGVSPLHFGNGTRLTVT.

CDR3 amino acids: CATMDREDGYTF. As DNA, the CDR3 is TGTGCCACCATGGACAGGGAGGATGGCTACACCTTC. V and J are TRBV10-3 and TRBJ1-2; 8 nucleotides agree with TRBD1. Germline loops: CDR1 ENHRY, CDR2 SYGVKD. This CDR3 contains 12 residues. With V trimmed by 10 bases and J by 6 bases, 7 bases remained unmatched.

The chain carries TRBV5-1 and TRBJ1-4, with 7 bases lining up with TRBD1. J lost 10 bases, V lost 0 bases, and 21 bases had no gene match. The CDR3 runs 19 residues. The germline V gene encodes CDR1 SGHRS and CDR2 YFSETQ. CDR3 bases: TGCGCCAGCAGCTTGGGCACGATCCCAACACAGGGGAAAGCGAGAAAACTGTTTTTT. The encoded protein is CASSLGTIPTQGKARKLFF.

The rearrangement links TRBV5-1 to TRBJ2-1, with D perhaps matching TRBD1 (5 bases). V was cut by 7 bases and J by 7 bases, with 21 bases left in between. CDR3 length: 15 amino acids. Germline V lookup: CDR1 SGHRS, CDR2 YFSETQ. The CDR3 is CASRAREPPPNEQFF. CDR3 bases: TGCGCCAGCCGGGCCAGGGAACCTCCCCCGAATGAGCAGTTCTTC.

CDR3 region: CASSPLAEETQYF. The CDR3 DNA reads TGTGCCAGCAGTCCTCTAGCGGAAGAGACCCAGTACTTC. V is TRBV2 and J is TRBJ2-5; 7 bases match TRBD2. Losses at the gene ends were 5 bases for V and 3 bases for J; bases not matched to a gene: 3. The CDR3 runs to 13 residues. Looked up from germline, CDR1 is SNHLY and CDR2 is FYNNEI.

The chain uses TRBV3-1 (or the pseudogene TRBV3-2) and TRBJ2-4; 9 bases map to TRBD2. The CDR3 consists of 16 residues. From germline, CDR1 is LGHDT and CDR2 YNNKEL (reference sequence). With V trimmed by 0 bases and J by 6 bases, 6 bases remained unmatched. The CDR3 bases are TGTGCCAGCAGCCAAGATTCCGGGACTAGCCGAAACATTCAGTACTTC. Residues: CASSQDSGTSRNIQYF.

The genes are TRBV7-2 and TRBJ2-1; TRBD2 matches at 10 bases. V gave up 5 bases and J gave up 4 bases; unmatched junction bases: 8. The V gene's germline CDR1 is SGHTA and CDR2 FQGNSA. The CDR3 extends over 16 amino acids. The CDR3 reads CASSTAGTSAYNEQFF. CDR3 nucleotides: TGTGCCAGCAGCACCGCCGGGACTAGCGCGTACAATGAGCAGTTCTTC.

The rearrangement joins TRBV4-1 to TRBJ1-3; D unresolved. V was clipped by 1 base and J by 0 bases, with 7 bases between them. From germline, CDR1 is MGHRA and CDR2 YSYEKL. The CDR3 runs 15 residues. In DNA, the CDR3 is TGCGCCAGCAGCCAAGGGCGGGTCTCTGGAAACACCATATATTTT. It translates to CASSQGRVSGNTIYF.

The chain uses TRBV20-1 and TRBJ2-7; 12 bases map to TRBD2. The junction had 9 bases not matched to a gene; V was cut back by 6 bases and J by 0 bases. CDR3 length equals 16 residues. Germline V gives CDR1 DFQATT, CDR2 SNEGSKA (reference sequence). The CDR3 coding sequence is TGCAGTGCAAGTAACCCTAGCGGGAGGGACTCCTACGAGCAGTACTTC. It yields the protein CSASNPSGRDSYEQYF.

This clone has a handful of counts. The J gene is TRBJ2-7, the V gene TRBV28; no reliable D call. Germline V gene sequence: CDR1 MDHEN, CDR2 SYDVKM. The CDR3 has 16 amino acids. The V gene lost 5 bases and the J gene lost 8 bases, with 25 bases spanning the gap. CDR3 loop: CASSPVPRSPIEKQYF. DNA for the CDR3: TGTGCCAGCAGTCCCGTTCCGCGGAGCCCGATTGAAAAGCAGTACTTC.

This clone occurred once. CDR3 DNA: TGTGCCAGCAGTTACTACGAGGGCTCTAACTATGGCTACACCTTC. As protein: CASSYYEGSNYGYTF. V and J are TRBV6-2 or TRBV6-3 and TRBJ1-2; D gene unclear. Germline CDR1 reads MNHEY; CDR2 reads SVGEGT. CDR3 length equals 15 residues. V was pared by 1 base and J by 0 bases, with 9 bases between.

This clone was recorded once. The chain joins TRBV24-1 to TRBJ2-3; 15 bases agree with TRBD2. CDR3 length: 17 residues. Germline CDR1 and CDR2: KGHDR and SFDVKD. V gave up 5 bases and J gave up 7 bases; unmatched junction bases: 9. The CDR3 sequence: CATSGGLAGGGLNTQYF. Written as DNA, the CDR3 is TGTGCCACCAGTGGGGGACTAGCGGGAGGAGGGTTGAATACGCAGTATTTT.

The rearrangement joins TRBV5-1 to TRBJ2-3; TRBD2 agrees at 8 bases. The V gene end was trimmed by 7 bases and the J gene end by 4 bases; junction bases not matched to a gene: 5. CDR1 is SGHRS and CDR2 is YFSETQ in the germline V gene. CDR3 length equals 13 residues. CDR3 amino acids: CASRAGEADTQYF. CDR3 nucleotides: TGCGCCAGCCGAGCGGGAGAGGCAGATACGCAGTATTTT. Using reference TRBV5-1 and TRBJ2-3 for the parts outside the CDR3, the full variable domain is KAGVTQTPRYLIKTRGQQVTLSCSPISGHRSVSWYQQTPGQGLQFLFEYFSETQRNKGNFPGRFSGRQFSNSRSEMNVSTLELGDSALYLCASRAGEADTQYFGPGTRLTVL.

This chain uses TRBV11-2 with TRBJ2-7; TRBD2 agrees at 10 bases. Germline-derived CDR1 and CDR2 are SGHAT and FQNNGV. This CDR3 has 19 residues. Unmatched junction bases numbered 23, after V lost 5 bases and J lost 7 bases. Written as DNA, the CDR3 is TGTGCCAGCAGCGCTAGGGGGCAGGCAAGCGGGAGGGCCGTCTGGGAGCAGTACTTC. This translates into CASSARGQASGRAVWEQYF.